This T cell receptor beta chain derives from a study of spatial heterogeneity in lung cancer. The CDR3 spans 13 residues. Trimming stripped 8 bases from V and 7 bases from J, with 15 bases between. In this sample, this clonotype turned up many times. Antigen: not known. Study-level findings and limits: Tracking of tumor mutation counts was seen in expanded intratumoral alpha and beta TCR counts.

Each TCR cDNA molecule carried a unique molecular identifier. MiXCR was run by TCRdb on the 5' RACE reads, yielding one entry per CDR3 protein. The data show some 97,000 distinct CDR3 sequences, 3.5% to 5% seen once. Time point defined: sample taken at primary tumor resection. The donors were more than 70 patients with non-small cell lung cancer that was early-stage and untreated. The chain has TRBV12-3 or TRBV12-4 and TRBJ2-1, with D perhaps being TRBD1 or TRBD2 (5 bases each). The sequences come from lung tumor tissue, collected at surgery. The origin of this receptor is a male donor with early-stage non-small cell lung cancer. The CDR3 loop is CASRRDGENEQFF. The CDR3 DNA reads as TGTGCCAGCCGACGGGACGGGGAAAATGAGCAGTTCTTC.